This T cell receptor beta chain derives from a study of OX40 agonist ivuxolimab in advanced cancers. Overall study findings and caveats: The mean number of expanded clones was higher in CD8+ T cells than in CD4+. Within 6 weeks, CD4+ and CD8+ blood T cells expanded clonally at 0.1 to 3.0 mg/kg.

Some clones are missing from TCRdb's copy, which holds only in-frame ones; the method was immunoSEQ multiplex PCR. The sample lists 60,000 to 100,000 clones; just under 95% were seen once. Details on this clone: The antigen is undetermined.

V lost 4 bases, J lost 5 bases, and 14 bases lay in between. This CDR3 has 15 amino acids. Germline CDR1 is SGHDN and CDR2 is FVKESK. The receptor was isolated from an adult with an advanced solid tumor such as melanoma, head and neck, liver or kidney cancer. The specimen was CD4+ or CD8+ T cells sorted from blood, collected in a trial of the OX40 agonist ivuxolimab. The chain links TRBV14 to TRBJ1-4; D gene unclear. The CDR3 coding sequence is TGTGCCAGCAGCCGCAACACGGCCCTGAATGAAAAACTGTTTTTT. Translation: CASSRNTALNEKLFF.